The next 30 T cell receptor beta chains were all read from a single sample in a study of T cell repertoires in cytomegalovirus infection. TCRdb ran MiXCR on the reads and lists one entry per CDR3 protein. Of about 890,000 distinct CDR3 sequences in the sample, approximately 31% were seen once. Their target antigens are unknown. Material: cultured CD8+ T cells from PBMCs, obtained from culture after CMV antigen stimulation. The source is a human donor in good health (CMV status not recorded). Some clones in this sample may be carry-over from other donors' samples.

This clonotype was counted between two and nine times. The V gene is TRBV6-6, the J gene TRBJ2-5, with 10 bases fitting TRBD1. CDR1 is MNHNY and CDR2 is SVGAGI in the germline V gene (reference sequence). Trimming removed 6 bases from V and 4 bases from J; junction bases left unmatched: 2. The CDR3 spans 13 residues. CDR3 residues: CASRRTGGETQYF. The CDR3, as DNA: TGTGCCAGCAGGCGGACAGGGGGAGAGACCCAGTACTTC.

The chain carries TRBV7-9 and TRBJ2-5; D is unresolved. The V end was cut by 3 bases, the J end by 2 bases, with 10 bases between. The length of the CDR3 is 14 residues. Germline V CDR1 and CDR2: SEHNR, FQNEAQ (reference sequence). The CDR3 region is CASSFLSEQETQYF. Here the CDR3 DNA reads TGTGCCAGCAGCTTCCTTAGTGAGCAAGAGACCCAGTACTTC.

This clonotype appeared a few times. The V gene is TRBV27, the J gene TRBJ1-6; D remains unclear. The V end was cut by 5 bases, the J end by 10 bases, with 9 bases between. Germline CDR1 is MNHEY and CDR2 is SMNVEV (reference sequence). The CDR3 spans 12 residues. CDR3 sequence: CASSPHGSPLHF. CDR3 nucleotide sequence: TGTGCCAGCAGTCCCCACGGCTCACCCCTCCACTTT.

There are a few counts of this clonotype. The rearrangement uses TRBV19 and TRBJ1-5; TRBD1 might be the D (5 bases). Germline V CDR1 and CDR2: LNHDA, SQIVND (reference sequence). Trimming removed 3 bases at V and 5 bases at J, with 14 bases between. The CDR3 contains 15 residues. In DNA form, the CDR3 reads TGTGCCAGTAGTATCGTAGACAGTTATGATCAGCCCCAGCATTTT. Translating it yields CASSIVDSYDQPQHF.

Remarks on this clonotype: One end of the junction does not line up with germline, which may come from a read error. The CDR3 sequence: CASRILPTGMNTEAFF. The CDR3 DNA sequence: TGTGCCAGTCGTATCCTCCCGACAGGAATGAACACTGAAGCTTTCTTT. The chain combines TRBV19 with TRBJ1-1, with D perhaps matching TRBD1 (6 bases). CDR3 length: 16 amino acids. CDR1 LNHDA and CDR2 SQIVND come from the germline V gene (reference sequence).

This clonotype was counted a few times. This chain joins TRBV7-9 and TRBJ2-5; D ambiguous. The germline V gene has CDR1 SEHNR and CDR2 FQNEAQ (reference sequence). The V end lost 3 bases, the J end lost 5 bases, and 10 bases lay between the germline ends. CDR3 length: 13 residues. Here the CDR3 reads CASSFRTVETQYF. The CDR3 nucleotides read TGTGCCAGCAGCTTCCGCACGGTCGAGACCCAGTACTTC.

CDR3 in DNA: TGTGCCAGCAGTCCTGAAACCTACTACGAGCAGTACTTC. Translating it yields CASSPETYYEQYF. The chain joins TRBV27 to TRBJ2-7, with D unresolved. The CDR3 spans 13 residues. Trimming shortened V by 5 bases and J by 3 bases, and 11 bases separated the two germline ends. Germline CDR1 is MNHEY and CDR2 is SMNVEV (reference sequence).

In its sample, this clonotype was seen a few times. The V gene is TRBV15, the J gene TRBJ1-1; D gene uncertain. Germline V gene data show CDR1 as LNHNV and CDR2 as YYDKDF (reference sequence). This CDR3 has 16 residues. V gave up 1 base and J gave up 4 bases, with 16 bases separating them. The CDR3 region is CATSRVADGSPTEAFF. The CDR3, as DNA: TGTGCCACCAGCAGAGTAGCTGACGGCTCGCCCACTGAAGCTTTCTTT.

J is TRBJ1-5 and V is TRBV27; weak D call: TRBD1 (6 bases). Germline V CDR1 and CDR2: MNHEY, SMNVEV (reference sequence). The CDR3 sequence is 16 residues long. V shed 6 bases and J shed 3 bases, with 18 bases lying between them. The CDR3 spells CASSPDGTGYNQPQHF. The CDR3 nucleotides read TGTGCCAGCAGCCCCGATGGTACAGGGTACAATCAGCCCCAGCATTTT.

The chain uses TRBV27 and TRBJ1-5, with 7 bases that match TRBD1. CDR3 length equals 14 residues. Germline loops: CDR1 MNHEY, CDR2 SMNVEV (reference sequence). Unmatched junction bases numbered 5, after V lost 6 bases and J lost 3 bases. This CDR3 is CASRPGTANQPQHF. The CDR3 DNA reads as TGTGCCAGCAGGCCCGGGACAGCCAATCAGCCCCAGCATTTT.

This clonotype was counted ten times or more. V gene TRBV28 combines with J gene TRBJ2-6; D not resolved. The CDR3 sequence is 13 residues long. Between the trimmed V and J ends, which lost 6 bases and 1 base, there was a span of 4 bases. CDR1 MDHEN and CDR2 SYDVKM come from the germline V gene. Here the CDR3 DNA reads TGTGCCAGCAGCCGATCTGGGGCCAACGTCCTGACTTTC. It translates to CASSRSGANVLTF.

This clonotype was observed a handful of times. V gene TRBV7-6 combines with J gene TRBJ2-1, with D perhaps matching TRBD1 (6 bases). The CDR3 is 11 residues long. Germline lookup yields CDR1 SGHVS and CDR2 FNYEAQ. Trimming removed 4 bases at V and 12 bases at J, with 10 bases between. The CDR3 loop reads CASSWLGGQFF. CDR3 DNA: TGTGCCAGCAGCTGGCTAGGGGGGCAGTTCTTC. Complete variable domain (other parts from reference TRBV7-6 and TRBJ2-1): GAGVSQSPRYKVTKRGQDVALRCDPISGHVSLYWYRQALGQGPEFLTYFNYEAQQDKSGLPNDRFSAERPEGSISTLTIQRTEQRDSAMYRCASSWLGGQFFGPGTRLTVL.

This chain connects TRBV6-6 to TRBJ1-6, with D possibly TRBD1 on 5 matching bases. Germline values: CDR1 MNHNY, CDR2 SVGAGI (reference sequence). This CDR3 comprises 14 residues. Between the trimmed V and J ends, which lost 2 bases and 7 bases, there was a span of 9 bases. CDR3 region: CASSYAGTNSPLHF. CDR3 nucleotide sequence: TGTGCCAGCAGTTACGCAGGGACCAATTCACCCCTCCACTTT.

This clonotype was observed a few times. Written as DNA, the CDR3 is TGTGCCAGCAACACAGGACAGTACAATCAGCCCCAGCATTTT. This encodes CASNTGQYNQPQHF. V is TRBV6-1 and J is TRBJ1-5; D possibly corresponds to TRBD1 (6 bases). Deletions cut 7 bases from V and 3 bases from J, with 13 bases between. Per germline, CDR1 MNHNS and CDR2 SASEGT. This CDR3 contains 14 residues.

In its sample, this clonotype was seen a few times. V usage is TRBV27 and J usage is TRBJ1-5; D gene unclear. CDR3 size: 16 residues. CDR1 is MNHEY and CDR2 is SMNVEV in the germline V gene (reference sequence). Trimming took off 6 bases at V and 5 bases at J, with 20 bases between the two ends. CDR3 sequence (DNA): TGTGCCAGCAGCACTGTGCGATCGGGGATGTATCAGCCCCAGCATTTT. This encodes CASSTVRSGMYQPQHF.

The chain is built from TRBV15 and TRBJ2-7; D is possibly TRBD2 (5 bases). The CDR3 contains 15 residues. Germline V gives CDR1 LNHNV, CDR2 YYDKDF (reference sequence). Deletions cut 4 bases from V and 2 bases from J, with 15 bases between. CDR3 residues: CATSTPGSEAYEQYV. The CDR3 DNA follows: TGTGCCACCAGCACTCCGGGTAGCGAGGCCTACGAGCAGTACGTC.

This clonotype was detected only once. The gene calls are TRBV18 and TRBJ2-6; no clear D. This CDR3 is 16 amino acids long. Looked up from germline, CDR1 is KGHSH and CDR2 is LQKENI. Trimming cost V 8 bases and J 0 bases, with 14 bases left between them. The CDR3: CASPIRRLSGANVLTF. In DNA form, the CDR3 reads TGTGCCAGCCCCATCCGCAGGCTCTCTGGGGCCAACGTCCTGACTTTC.

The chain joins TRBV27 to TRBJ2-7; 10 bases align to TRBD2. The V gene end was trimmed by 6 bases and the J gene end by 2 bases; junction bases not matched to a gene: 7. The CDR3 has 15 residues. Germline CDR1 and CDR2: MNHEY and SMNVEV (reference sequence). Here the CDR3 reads CASSTSSGGPYEQYF. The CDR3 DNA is TGTGCCAGCAGCACTTCTAGCGGGGGACCCTACGAGCAGTACTTC.

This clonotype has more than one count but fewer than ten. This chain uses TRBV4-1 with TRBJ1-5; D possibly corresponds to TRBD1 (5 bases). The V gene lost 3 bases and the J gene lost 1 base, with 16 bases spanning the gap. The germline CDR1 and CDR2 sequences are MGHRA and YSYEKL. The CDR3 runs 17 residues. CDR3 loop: CASSQVPGRGSNQPQHF. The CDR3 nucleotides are TGCGCCAGCAGCCAGGTCCCAGGGCGAGGAAGCAATCAGCCCCAGCATTTT.

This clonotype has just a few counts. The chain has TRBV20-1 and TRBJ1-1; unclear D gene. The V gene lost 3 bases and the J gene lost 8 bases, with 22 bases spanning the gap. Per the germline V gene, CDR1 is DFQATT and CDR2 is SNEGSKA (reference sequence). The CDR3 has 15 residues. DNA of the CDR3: TGCAGTGCTAGGCCGTGGCAGCGAATATCATGGGAAGCTTTCTTT. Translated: CSARPWQRISWEAFF.

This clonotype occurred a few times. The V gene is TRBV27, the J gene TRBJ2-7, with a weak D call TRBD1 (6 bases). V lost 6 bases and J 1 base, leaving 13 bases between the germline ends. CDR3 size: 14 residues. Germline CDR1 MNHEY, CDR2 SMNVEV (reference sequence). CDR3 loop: CASSPAQGSYEQYF. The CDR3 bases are TGTGCCAGCAGCCCGGCCCAGGGGTCCTACGAGCAGTACTTC.

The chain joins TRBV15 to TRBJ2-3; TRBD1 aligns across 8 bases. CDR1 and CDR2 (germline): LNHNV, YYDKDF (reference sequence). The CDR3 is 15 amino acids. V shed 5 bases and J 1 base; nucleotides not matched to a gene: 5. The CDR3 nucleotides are TGTGCCACCAGCCAAAGGGGACAGGGCACAGATACGCAGTATTTT. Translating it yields CATSQRGQGTDTQYF.

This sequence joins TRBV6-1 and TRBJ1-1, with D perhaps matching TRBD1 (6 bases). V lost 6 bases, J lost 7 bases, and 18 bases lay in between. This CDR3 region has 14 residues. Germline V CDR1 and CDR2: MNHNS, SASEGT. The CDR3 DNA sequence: TGTGCCAGCAGAGACCTTGACAGGAGCAATGAAGCTTTCTTT. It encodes CASRDLDRSNEAFF.

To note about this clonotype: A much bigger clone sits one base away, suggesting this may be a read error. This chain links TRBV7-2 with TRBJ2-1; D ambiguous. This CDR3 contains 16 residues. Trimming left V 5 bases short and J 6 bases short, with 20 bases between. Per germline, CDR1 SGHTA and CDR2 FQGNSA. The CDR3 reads CASSLRTHDPLNEQFF. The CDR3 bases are TGTGCCAGCAGCCTTCGGACCCACGACCCCCTCAATGAGCAGTTCTTC.

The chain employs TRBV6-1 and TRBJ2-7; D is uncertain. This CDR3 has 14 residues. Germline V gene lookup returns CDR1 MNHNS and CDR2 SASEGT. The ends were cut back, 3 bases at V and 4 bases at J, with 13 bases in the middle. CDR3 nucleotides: TGTGCCAGCAGTGATACGGTAGCCTGGTACGAGCAGTACTTC. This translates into CASSDTVAWYEQYF.

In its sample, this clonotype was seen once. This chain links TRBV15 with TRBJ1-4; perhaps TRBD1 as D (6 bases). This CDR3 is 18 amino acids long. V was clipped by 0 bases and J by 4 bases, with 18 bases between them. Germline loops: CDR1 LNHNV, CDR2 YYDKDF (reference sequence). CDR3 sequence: CATSRENREGDHNEKLFF. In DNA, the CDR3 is TGTGCCACCAGCAGAGAAAACAGGGAGGGGGACCATAATGAAAAACTGTTTTTT.

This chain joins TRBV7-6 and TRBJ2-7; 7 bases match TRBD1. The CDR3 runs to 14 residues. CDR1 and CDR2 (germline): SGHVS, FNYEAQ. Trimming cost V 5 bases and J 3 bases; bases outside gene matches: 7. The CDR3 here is CASSHRQGSYEQYF. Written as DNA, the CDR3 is TGTGCCAGCAGCCACCGACAGGGAAGCTACGAGCAGTACTTC. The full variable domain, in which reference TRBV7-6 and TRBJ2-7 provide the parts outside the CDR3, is GAGVSQSPRYKVTKRGQDVALRCDPISGHVSLYWYRQALGQGPEFLTYFNYEAQQDKSGLPNDRFSAERPEGSISTLTIQRTEQRDSAMYRCASSHRQGSYEQYFGPGTRLTVT.

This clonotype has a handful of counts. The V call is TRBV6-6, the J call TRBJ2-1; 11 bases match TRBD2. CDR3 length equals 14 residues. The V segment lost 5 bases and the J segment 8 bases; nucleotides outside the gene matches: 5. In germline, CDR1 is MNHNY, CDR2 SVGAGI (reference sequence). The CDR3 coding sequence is TGTGCCAGCAGTCCTAGCGGGGGGTTCCATGAGCAGTTCTTC. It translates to CASSPSGGFHEQFF.

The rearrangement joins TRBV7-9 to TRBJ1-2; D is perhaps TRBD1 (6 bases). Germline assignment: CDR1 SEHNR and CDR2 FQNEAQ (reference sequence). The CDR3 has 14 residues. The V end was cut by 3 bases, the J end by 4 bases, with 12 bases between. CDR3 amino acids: CASSLDSKFYGYTF. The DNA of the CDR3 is TGTGCCAGCAGCTTGGACAGTAAATTCTATGGCTACACCTTC.

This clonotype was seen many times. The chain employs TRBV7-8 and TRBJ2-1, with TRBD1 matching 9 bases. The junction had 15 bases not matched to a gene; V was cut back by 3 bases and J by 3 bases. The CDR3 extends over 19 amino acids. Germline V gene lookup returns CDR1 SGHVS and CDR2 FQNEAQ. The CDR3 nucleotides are TGTGCCAGCAGCTTCCTGGGATCTTGGGCGGGACAGGGCTACAATGAGCAGTTCTTC. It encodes CASSFLGSWAGQGYNEQFF.